The text below deals with one TCR beta chain. Here immunoSEQ multiplex PCR was the method, and the copy in TCRdb shows in-frame clones only, minus some. The top ten hold 1% to 1.5% of the sample, which has more than 75,000 clones, less than 90% seen once. The sample originates from a study of blood T cell repertoires in COVID-19. The V segment lost 2 bases and the J segment 3 bases; nucleotides outside the gene matches: 9. The CDR3 covers 19 residues. Germline CDR1 and CDR2: LNHDA and SQIVND (reference sequence). The sample comprised peripheral blood. The origin of this receptor is a man at least 80 years old with active or convalescent COVID-19. J is TRBJ2-3 and V is TRBV19; TRBD2 matches at 15 bases. This CDR3 reads CASSIIGTSGRSSTDTQYF. CDR3 bases: TGTGCCAGTAGTATAATCGGGACTAGCGGGAGGTCTAGTACAGATACGCAGTATTTT.